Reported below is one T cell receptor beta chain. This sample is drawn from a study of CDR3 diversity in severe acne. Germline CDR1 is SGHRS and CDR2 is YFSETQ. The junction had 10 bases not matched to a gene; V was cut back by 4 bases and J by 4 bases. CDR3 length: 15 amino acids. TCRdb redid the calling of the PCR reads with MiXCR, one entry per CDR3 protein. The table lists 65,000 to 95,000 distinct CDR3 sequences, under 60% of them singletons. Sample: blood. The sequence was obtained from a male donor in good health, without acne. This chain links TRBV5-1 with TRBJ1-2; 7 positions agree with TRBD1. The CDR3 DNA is TGCGCCAGCAGCCAAGGGACAGAGGGAGTCTATGGCTACACCTTC. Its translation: CASSQGTEGVYGYTF.